The 8 T cell receptor beta chains presented below share a single source sample, sequenced in a study of T cell clonality in common variable immunodeficiency. Study-level results: In common variable immunodeficiency, TCR beta chains reportedly carried fewer deletions and N-nucleotide insertions.

This table comes from immunoSEQ multiplex PCR, and its TCRdb copy is limited to in-frame clones, with some not included. The sample counts approximately 20,000 clones, none seen once; the ten largest own 2.5%. The antigens these receptors bind are not known. The sample taken for sequencing was peripheral blood mononuclear cells. Every receptor here comes from a human donor with common variable immunodeficiency.

This clone was found a few times. The read falls 3 residues short of the CDR3 end, and the missing part is taken from the germline J gene. The chain employs TRBV5-1 and TRBJ1-1; D is unclear. Germline CDR1 is SGHRS and CDR2 is YFSETQ. V was cut by 3 bases and J by 6 bases, with 12 bases left in between. There are 13 residues in the CDR3. CDR3 loop: CASSSGPSAEAFF. The CDR3 DNA, read in part, is TGCGCCAGCAGCTCAGGTCCTTCAGCTGAA.

At least ten counts were recorded for this clone. The CDR3 extends 3 residues past the end of the read, so its final part is completed from the germline J gene. The chain uses TRBV6-1 and TRBJ1-3; the D is unclear. V was clipped by 4 bases and J by 1 base, with 11 bases between them. The CDR3 is made up of 15 amino acids. The germline gives CDR1 MNHNS, CDR2 SASEGT. This CDR3 reads CASSGWAPSGNTIYF. The sequenced CDR3 bases are TGTGCCAGCAGTGGGTGGGCTCCTTCTGGAAACACC.

This clone was seen ten or more times. The read stops 3 residues short of the end of the CDR3; the missing end is completed from the germline J gene. The chain joins TRBV7-9 to TRBJ2-7; TRBD1 might be the D (6 bases). Germline CDR1 is SEHNR and CDR2 is FQNEAQ (reference sequence). V was shortened by 2 bases and J by 2 bases, with 7 bases between the two germline ends. This CDR3 comprises 13 residues. The sequenced CDR3 bases are TGTGCCAGCAGCTTAACAGGGCCCTACGAG. It is translated as CASSLTGPYE. The entire CDR3 sequence reads CASSLTGPYEQYF.

Details on this clone: The read is 3 residues too short to cover the CDR3 end, so that end is filled in from the germline J gene. V and J are TRBV18 and TRBJ2-2; a weak D match, TRBD2 (5 bases). The CDR3 contains 15 residues. The V end lost 2 bases, the J end lost 0 bases, and 7 bases lay between the germline ends. The V gene's germline CDR1 is KGHSH and CDR2 LQKENI. The sequenced part of the CDR3 DNA is TGTGCCAGCTCACCAGAGGGCGCGAACACCGGGGAG. This sequence encodes CASSPEGANTGE. The full CDR3 reads CASSPEGANTGELFF.

The sample holds many counts of this clone. Read data end 3 residues before the CDR3 end; the end is taken from the germline J gene. V usage is TRBV29-1 and J usage is TRBJ1-4; TRBD1 matches at 7 bases. CDR1 SQVTM and CDR2 ANQGSEA come from the germline V gene. V lost 7 bases to trimming and J lost 5 bases; unmatched junction nucleotides: 4. The CDR3 has 12 residues. The CDR3 DNA, read in part, is TGCAGCGCGACAGGGAGCAATGAAAAA. This gives the protein CSATGSNEK. In full, the CDR3 reads CSATGSNEKLFF.

The table lists this clone with many counts. The read gets to within 3 residues of the CDR3 end, and the germline J gene fills in the rest. The rearrangement joins TRBV29-1 to TRBJ2-3, with unresolved D. The CDR3 covers 12 residues. Trimming took off 8 bases at V and 3 bases at J, with 12 bases between the two ends. Germline assignment: CDR1 SQVTM and CDR2 ANQGSEA. CDR3 region: CSPRLGTDTQYF. The part of the CDR3 DNA that was read is TGCAGCCCCAGACTGGGTACAGATACG.

As regards this clone: Sequencing ends 3 residues short of the CDR3 end; the germline J gene provides the rest. V and J are TRBV2 and TRBJ1-2; the match to TRBD1 covers 7 bases. Looked up from germline, CDR1 is SNHLY and CDR2 is FYNNEI. The CDR3 runs to 12 residues. The sequenced CDR3 bases are TGTGCCAGCAGTCGGACAGGAGGCGGC. The encoded protein is CASSRTGGG. The entire CDR3 sequence reads CASSRTGGGYTF.

This clone came up many times. Sequencing ends 3 residues short of the CDR3 end; the germline J gene provides the rest. V and J are TRBV20-1 and TRBJ2-3, with 12 bases aligning to TRBD2. Germline CDR1 is DFQATT and CDR2 is SNEGSKA (reference sequence). This CDR3 is built from 14 residues. V lost 3 bases to trimming and J lost 5 bases; unmatched junction nucleotides: 3. CDR3 loop: CSASGTSGLDTQYF. CDR3 DNA (partial): TGCAGTGCTAGTGGGACTAGCGGGTTAGATACG.